This TCR beta chain is from a study of T cell responses to AZD1222 COVID-19 vaccine (dated by TCRdb to the early 2020s). About the investigation overall: AZD1222 recipients whose second dose came at about 4 weeks and those whose second dose came at about 12 weeks were combined into one group, since spike-specific TCR depth and breadth did not differ between the two schedules. A total of under 250 trial participants underwent TCR sequencing, of whom 200 to 220 had received two doses of AZD1222 and about 25 had received two doses of the MenACWY control vaccine. Enrollment into the trials was organized by age into subgroups of 18-55, 56-69 and 70-plus years, and those subgroups contained approximately 160, 26 and 62 TCR-sequenced participants, respectively. The study at large found these results: The vaccine-associated CD4 TCRs covered the entire spike protein, and the dominant responses fell in regions 160-218 and 743-854. Conclusions about previously exposed vaccinees are limited because only six or seven AZD1222 recipients were SARS-CoV-2 seropositive at baseline. Participants were mostly white British, with more females than males. The authors suggested clonal diversity may have been underestimated. After two AZD1222 doses, spike-specific TCR breadth and depth were significantly higher than at day 0 and than in MenACWY recipients. Because no samples from the day 14 peak response were available, repertoires could be characterized only after the peak T cell response. Reportedly, almost half of the unique spike-specific TCRs recognized epitopes lying outside the regions that are mutated in the B.1.351 and B.1.1.7 variants. In the small 56-69-year group, the increase in depth fell short of significance, most likely because of low power.

The germline V gene specifies SNHLY as CDR1 and FYNNEI as CDR2. Counted from cysteine to phenylalanine, this CDR3 has 13 amino acids. Left in the record is the CDR3 DNA by itself, 39 bases read in frame from the first base. Trimming at the junction amounts to 3 bases on V and 3 bases on J, and the germline ends lie 8 bases apart. The CDR3 regions of human TCRbeta chains were subjected to immunosequencing. As for the original processing: Repertoire TCRs were checked for matches against a reference library of SARS-CoV-2-specific TCRs that had been generated using the MIRA antigen-specificity platform. Breadth was defined as the fraction of unique TCRs that were SARS-CoV-2-associated. Depth was defined as the fraction of total T cells that were SARS-CoV-2-associated. Using the MIRA data, each spike-specific TCR was assigned both to the spike region to which the TCR was reactive and to a CD4 or CD8 class. Log10-transformed breadth and depth values were compared by one-way ANOVA with Sidak's multiple comparisons tests. TCRdb stores this immuneACCESS table with in-frame sequences only. Part of the clones is absent; in the studies checked, under half of the shortfall reflects unresolved V genes, and no reason is known for the rest. Clone size and V and J calls were adopted from that table, with D and trimming inferred from the DNA. The table for this sample lists roughly 100,000 clones; approximately 88% of them were counted only once. The ten largest clones add up to about 2.7% of the sample.

Reading the label with the study, this specimen's time point is: baseline before first vaccination. The vaccinee samples were drawn from two UK trials, COV001 and COV002, one of which was a single-blind randomized controlled phase 2/3 trial testing AZD1222 (ChAdOx1 nCoV-19) in healthy adults. Trial participant PBMC samples were collected at day 0 and day 28 after the second dose for TCRbeta chain sequencing. For this clone: The specificity of this receptor is unknown. Base qualities are not recorded, but no much larger clone differs from it by a single base.

The sequence is built from TRBV2 and TRBJ1-2, and the D gene may be TRBD1, 5 bases matching. The sequencing used peripheral blood, collected on day 0 of AZD1222 vaccination. This TCR was sampled from an adult in good health. The DNA sequence reads TGTGCCAGCAGTGAGGAACAGGACTATGGCTACACCTTC. Translated, it gives CASSEEQDYGYTF.